The entry below describes one T cell receptor beta chain. TCRdb itself ran the RT-PCR reads through MiXCR, one entry per CDR3 protein. This table holds 650,000 to 800,000 distinct CDR3 sequences, 13% to 15% found once. Trimming removed 5 bases from V and 3 bases from J, with 11 bases in between. Germline-derived CDR1 and CDR2 are SGHTA and FQGNSA. The CDR3 loop spans 14 amino acids. V usage is TRBV7-2 and J usage is TRBJ2-1; D may be TRBD1 (6 bases). The TCR sequence derives from a female donor in good health, serving as a healthy control. The sequenced sample consisted of memory CD4+ T cells from blood. CDR3 region: CASSPGTHYNEQFF. CDR3 bases: TGTGCCAGCAGCCCGGGGACACACTACAATGAGCAGTTCTTC.